The T cell receptor beta chain under discussion was sequenced for a study of T cell repertoires in aging, cancer and after chemotherapy. The template was genomic DNA from peripheral blood, not RNA. Sample share makes this clonotype medium-sized. Rearranged V-D-J TRB sequences were amplified with a mixed TRB-A/B primer pool. Each CDR3 protein gets one entry after TCRdb re-called the multiplex PCR reads with MiXCR. The data contain some 580 distinct CDR3 sequences, 25% to 40% of them singletons. Sequenced material: blood. This TCR derives from a human donor with a blood cancer.

CDR3 sequence reads: CASSSRSSSGRREDTQYF. CDR3 nucleotides: TGTGCCAGCAGCTCAAGGAGTTCAAGCGGGAGGAGGGAAGATACGCAGTATTTT. The chain recombines TRBV7-2 with TRBJ2-3, with 9 bases aligning to TRBD2. Trimming removed 4 bases from V and 5 bases from J; junction bases left unmatched: 16. CDR1 is SGHTA, CDR2 FQGNSA, per germline. The CDR3 spans 18 residues.